These T cell receptor beta chains were read from a single sample in a study of blood T cell repertoires in COVID-19. Repertoires were generated with immunoSEQ multiplex PCR, while TCRdb's copy carries only in-frame clones and drops some. This sample has about 140,000 clones, with over 80% found just once. Sequenced sample: peripheral blood. Every receptor here comes from a human donor in a cohort sampled during active COVID-19. CDR3s include the opening cysteine and the closing phenylalanine or tryptophan. Each record gives: CDR3 DNA, CDR3 protein, clone size, V gene, J gene, D gene. A D gene is named only where the DNA matches it firmly. Not all rows give a size; the values are once, few, many and, for expanded clones, a class.

TGTGCCAGCAGCCAGCTAGCGGAAATCACAGATACGCAGTATTTT	CASSQLAEITDTQYF	.	TRBV11-1	TRBJ2-3	TRBD2
TGTGCCAGCAGCTTGGCCCTGGGGGGAGCCAATGAAAAACTGTTTTTT	CASSLALGGANEKLFF	few	TRBV5-4	TRBJ1-4	.
TGTGCCTGGAGATTCCGCACTTACAATGAGCAGTTCTTC	CAWRFRTYNEQFF	.	TRBV30	TRBJ2-1	.
TGTGCCAGCAGTCGACGGACAGGGGGGTACGAGCAGTACTTC	CASSRRTGGYEQYF	.	TRBV28	TRBJ2-7	TRBD1
TGTGCCAGCAGACATGGGACAGGGGCTCGCTACGAGCAGTACTTC	CASRHGTGARYEQYF	once	TRBV11-2	TRBJ2-7	TRBD1
TGTGCCAGTAGCCCAGGACTAGCGGGAAACGAGCAGTACTTC	CASSPGLAGNEQYF	.	TRBV19	TRBJ2-7	TRBD2
TGTGCCAGCAGCCCACGGCACAGGTGGGGCTACGAGCAGTACTTC	CASSPRHRWGYEQYF	few	TRBV3-1/TRBV3-2	TRBJ2-7	.
TGCGCCAGCAGCCTGAATAGCGGGGGAAGGGATACGCAGTATTTT	CASSLNSGGRDTQYF	.	TRBV4-1	TRBJ2-3	TRBD2
TGTGCCAGCAGCCCGTCCAGACTACTAGCGGGATATTCCTACGAGCAGTACTTC	CASSPSRLLAGYSYEQYF	.	TRBV3-1/TRBV3-2	TRBJ2-7	TRBD2
TGTGCCAGCAGAACAGGGCCGACCAATCAGCCCCAGCATTTT	CASRTGPTNQPQHF	few	TRBV21-1	TRBJ1-5	.
TGTGCCAGCGGATCAATAGCGGGAGGGAATAATGAGCAGTTCTTC	CASGSIAGGNNEQFF	.	TRBV28	TRBJ2-1	TRBD2
TGTGCCAGCAGCCCGGAGAGGGGGCTAGCGGGAACCCAAGAGACCCAGTACTTC	CASSPERGLAGTQETQYF	.	TRBV13	TRBJ2-5	TRBD2